This is a list of T cell receptor beta chains from one sample in a study of blood T cell repertoires in COVID-19. Method: immunoSEQ multiplex PCR; TCRdb's copy keeps in-frame clones and lacks some. This table holds about 75,000 clones, approximately 86% found once. Material for sequencing was peripheral blood. These receptor sequences come from a woman aged 50 to 60 with acute or convalescent COVID-19. Both conserved end residues are part of each CDR3.

j_call cdr3_length v_call cdr3_aa
TRBJ1-4 14 TRBV5-5 CASSPWTGSGKLFF
TRBJ2-6 17 TRBV19 CASSTLGQGAGANVLTF
TRBJ1-1 12 TRBV29-1 CSVGHHDTEAFF
TRBJ2-5 13 TRBV2 CASRGQAQETQYF
TRBJ2-1 16 TRBV24-1 CATSDILAGGPHEQFF
TRBJ2-3 14 TRBV12-5 CASARDRGANTQYF
TRBJ2-1 15 TRBV7-2 CASSLRWDYYNEQFF
TRBJ2-7 15 TRBV28 CASIPQGALGYEQYF
TRBJ2-1 15 TRBV6-4 CASSPGRAHYNEQFF
TRBJ1-2 15 TRBV6-6 CASSYGGQRKYGYTF
TRBJ1-4 13 TRBV6-5 CASRGSRGEKLFF
TRBJ1-3 16 TRBV4-2 CASSQEEGIRGNTIYF
TRBJ2-7 13 TRBV28 CASRPTGSYEQYF
TRBJ2-3 15 TRBV30 CAWSGQGSRTDTQYF
TRBJ1-3 15 TRBV7-2 CASSSQTGAGNTIYF
TRBJ1-5 15 TRBV6-5 CASMGVSYSNQPQHF
TRBJ1-1 19 TRBV19 CASSIFSGGSGYGKTEAFF
TRBJ2-2 14 TRBV4-2 CASSQEPSEGELFF
TRBJ1-1 15 TRBV11-2 CASSLDSGGRGEAFF
TRBJ1-4 12 TRBV30 CAWSGTDEKLFF
TRBJ1-1 13 TRBV29-1 CSVERQRNTEAFF
TRBJ1-5 18 TRBV5-8 CASSPKAGGAVRNQPQHF
TRBJ2-5 11 TRBV12-5 CASGFAETQYF
TRBJ1-1 13 TRBV19 CASSTVEGTEAFF
TRBJ1-3 16 TRBV10-1 CASSESVGGSGNTIYF